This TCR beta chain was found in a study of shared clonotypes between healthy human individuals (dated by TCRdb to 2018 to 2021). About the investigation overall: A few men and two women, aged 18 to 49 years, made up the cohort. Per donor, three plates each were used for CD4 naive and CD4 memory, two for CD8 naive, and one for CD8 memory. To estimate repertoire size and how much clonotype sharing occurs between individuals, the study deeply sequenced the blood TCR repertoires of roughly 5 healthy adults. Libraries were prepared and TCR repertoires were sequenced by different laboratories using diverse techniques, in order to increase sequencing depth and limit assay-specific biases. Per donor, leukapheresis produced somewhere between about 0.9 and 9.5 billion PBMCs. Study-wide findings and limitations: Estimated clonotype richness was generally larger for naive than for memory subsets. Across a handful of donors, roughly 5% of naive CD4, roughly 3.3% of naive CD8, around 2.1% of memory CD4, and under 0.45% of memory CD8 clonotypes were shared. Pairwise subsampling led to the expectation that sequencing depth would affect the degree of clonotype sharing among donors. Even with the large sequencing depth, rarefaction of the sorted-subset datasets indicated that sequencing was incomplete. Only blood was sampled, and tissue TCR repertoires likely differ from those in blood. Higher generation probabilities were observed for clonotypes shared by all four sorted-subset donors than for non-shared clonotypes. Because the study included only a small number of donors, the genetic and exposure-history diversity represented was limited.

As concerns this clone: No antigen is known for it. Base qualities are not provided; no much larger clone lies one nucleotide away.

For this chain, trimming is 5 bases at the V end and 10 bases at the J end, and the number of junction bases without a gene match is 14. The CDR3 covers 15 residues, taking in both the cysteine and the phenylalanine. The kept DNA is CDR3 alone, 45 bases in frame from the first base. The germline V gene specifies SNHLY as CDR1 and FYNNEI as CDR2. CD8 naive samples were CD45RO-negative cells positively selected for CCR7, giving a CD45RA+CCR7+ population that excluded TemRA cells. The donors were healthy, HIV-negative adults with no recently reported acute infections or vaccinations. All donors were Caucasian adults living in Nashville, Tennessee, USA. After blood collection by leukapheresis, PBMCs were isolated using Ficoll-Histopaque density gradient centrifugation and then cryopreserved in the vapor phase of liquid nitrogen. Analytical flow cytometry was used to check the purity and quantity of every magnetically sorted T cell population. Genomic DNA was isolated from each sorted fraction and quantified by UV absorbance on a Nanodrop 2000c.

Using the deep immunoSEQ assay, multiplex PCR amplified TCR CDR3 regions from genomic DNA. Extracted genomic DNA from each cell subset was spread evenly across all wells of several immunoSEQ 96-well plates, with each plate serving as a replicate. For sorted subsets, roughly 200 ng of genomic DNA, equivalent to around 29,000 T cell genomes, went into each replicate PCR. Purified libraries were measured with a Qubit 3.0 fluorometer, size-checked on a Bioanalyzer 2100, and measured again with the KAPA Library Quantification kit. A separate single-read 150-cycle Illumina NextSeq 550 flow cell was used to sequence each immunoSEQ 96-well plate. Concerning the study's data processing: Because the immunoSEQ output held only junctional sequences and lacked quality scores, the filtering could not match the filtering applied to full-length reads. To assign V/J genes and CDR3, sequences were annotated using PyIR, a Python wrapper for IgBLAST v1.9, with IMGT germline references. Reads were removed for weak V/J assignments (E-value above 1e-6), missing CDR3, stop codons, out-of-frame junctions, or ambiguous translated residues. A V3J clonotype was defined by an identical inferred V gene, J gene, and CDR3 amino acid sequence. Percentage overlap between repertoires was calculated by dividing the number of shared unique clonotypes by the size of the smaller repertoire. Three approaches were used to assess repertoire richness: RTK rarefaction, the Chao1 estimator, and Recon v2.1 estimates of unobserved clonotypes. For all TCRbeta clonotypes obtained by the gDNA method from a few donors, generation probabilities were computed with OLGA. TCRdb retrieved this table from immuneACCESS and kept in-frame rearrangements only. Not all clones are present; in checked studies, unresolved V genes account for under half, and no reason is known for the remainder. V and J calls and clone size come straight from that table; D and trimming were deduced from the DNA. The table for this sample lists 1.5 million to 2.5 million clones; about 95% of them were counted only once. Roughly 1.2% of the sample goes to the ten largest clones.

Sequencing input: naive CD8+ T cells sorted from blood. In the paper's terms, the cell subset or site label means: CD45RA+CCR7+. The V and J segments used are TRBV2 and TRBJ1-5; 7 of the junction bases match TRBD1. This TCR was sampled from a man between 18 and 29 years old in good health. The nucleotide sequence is TGTGCCAGCAGTTGGACAGGTGGCGAGGGGGAACCCCAGCATTTT. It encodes CASSWTGGEGEPQHF. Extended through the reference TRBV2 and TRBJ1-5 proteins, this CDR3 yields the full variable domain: EPEVTQTPSHQVTQMGQEVILRCVPISNHLYFYWYRQILGQKVEFLVSFYNNEISEKSEIFDDQFSVERPDGSNFTLKIRSTKLEDSAMYFCASSWTGGEGEPQHFGDGTRLSIL.